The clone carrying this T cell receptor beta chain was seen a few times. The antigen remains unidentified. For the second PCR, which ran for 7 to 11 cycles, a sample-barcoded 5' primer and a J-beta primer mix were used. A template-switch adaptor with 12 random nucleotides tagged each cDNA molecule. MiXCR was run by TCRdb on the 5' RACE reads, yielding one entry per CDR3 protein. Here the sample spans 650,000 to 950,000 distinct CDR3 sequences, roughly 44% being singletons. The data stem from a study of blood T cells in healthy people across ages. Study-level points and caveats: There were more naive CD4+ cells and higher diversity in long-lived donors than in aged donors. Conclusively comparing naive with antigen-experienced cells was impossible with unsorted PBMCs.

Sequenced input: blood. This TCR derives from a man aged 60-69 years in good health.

The CDR3 nucleotides read TGTGCCAGTAGTATAAATCTGAGGAGCGAGACCCAGTACTTC. Amino acid sequence: CASSINLRSETQYF. The chain has TRBV19 and TRBJ2-7; no clear D. The last part of the DNA fits TRBJ2-5 better; the J call may be wrong. The CDR3 totals 14 residues. CDR1 and CDR2 (germline): LNHDA, SQIVND (reference sequence).